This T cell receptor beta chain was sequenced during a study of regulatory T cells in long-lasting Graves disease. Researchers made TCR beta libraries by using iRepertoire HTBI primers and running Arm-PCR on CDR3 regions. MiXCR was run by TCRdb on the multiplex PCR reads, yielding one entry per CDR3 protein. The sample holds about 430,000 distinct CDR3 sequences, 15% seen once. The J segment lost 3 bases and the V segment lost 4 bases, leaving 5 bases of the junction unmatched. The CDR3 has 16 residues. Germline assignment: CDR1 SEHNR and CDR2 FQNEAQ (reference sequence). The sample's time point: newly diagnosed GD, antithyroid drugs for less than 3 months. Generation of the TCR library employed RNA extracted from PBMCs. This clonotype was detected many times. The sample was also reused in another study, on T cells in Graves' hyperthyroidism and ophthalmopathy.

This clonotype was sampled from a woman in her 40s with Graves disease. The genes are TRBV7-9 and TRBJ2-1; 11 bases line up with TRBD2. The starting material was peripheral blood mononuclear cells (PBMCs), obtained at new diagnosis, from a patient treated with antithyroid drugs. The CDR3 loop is CASSSGLAGGYNEQFF. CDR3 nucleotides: TGTGCCAGCAGCTCCGGGCTAGCGGGAGGCTACAATGAGCAGTTCTTC.